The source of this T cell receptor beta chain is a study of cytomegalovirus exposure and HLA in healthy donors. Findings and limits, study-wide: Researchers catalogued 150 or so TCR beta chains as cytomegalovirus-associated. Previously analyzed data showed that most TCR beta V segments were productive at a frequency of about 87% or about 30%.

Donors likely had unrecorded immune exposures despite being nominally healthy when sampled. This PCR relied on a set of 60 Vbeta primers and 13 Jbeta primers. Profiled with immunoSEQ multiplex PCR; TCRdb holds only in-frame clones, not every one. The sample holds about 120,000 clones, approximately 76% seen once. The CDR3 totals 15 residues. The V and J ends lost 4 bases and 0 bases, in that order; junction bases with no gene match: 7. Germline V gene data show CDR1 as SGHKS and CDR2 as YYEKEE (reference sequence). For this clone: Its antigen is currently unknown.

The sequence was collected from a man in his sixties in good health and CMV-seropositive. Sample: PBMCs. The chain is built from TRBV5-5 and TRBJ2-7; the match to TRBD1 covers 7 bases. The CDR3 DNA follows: TGTGCCAGCAGCCAGTCGACAGGGAACTCCTACGAGCAGTACTTC. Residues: CASSQSTGNSYEQYF.